A single T cell receptor beta chain is shown here with its context. There are a few counts of this clonotype. The antigen it binds to is not known. No much larger clonotype is one base removed from it; base qualities were not supplied. This sample is drawn from a study of T-cell reconstitution after alpha-beta-depleted transplantation in children (dated by TCRdb to about 2016). About the investigation overall: T-cell immune reconstitution after TCRalphabeta/CD19-depleted allogeneic hematopoietic cell transplantation in children was quantitatively tracked in the study by means of TCR repertoire profiling.

Library method: PCR. The instrument was an Illumina HiSeq 2500. To normalize quantification of the TCRbeta repertoire, the TCR libraries were built with molecular barcoding that relied on unique molecular identifiers. TCRdb ran its own pipeline on the public reads, namely fastp trimming at Q25 and MiXCR clone calling, and kept in-frame beta chains. Duplicate CDR3 protein sequences are folded into a single record with the most common DNA and genes. The sample includes fewer than 400,000 distinct CDR3 sequences, with around 21% observed a single time. The ten largest clones add up to 3% to 4.5% of the sample. The sample in question was PBMCs from the stem cell graft donor, obtained from the stem cell graft. This sequence originates from a human donor who donated a stem cell graft to a child with acute myeloid leukemia.

The CDR3 reads as follows: CASSSSGRAYNEQFF. The DNA reads TGTGCCAGCAGTTCGAGCGGGAGGGCCTACAATGAGCAGTTCTTC. The chain is assembled from TRBV7-8 and TRBJ2-1, with 10 bases matching TRBD2. The germline V gene gives CDR1 as SGHVS and CDR2 as FQNEAQ. Including cysteine and phenylalanine, the CDR3 has 15 amino acids. Kept here is only the CDR3 DNA, which spans 45 bases and is read in frame from base 1. V lost 6 bases and J lost 2 bases, and the count of bases not matched to a germline gene is 4.